This T cell receptor beta chain was identified in a study of blood T cell repertoires in COVID-19. Germline CDR1 MNHEY, CDR2 SVGAGI. The CDR3 covers 11 residues. V dropped 7 bases and J dropped 7 bases, with 10 bases sitting between them. Repertoires were generated with immunoSEQ multiplex PCR, while TCRdb's copy carries only in-frame clones and drops some. The profile shows over 400,000 clones, roughly 89% of them singletons. Sequenced input: peripheral blood. The chain employs TRBV6-5 and TRBJ2-5; D is possibly TRBD2 (6 bases). The receptor comes from a woman aged 25-40 years with active or convalescent COVID-19. The DNA for the CDR3 is TGTGCCAGCAACCTGGGGGGGACCCAGTACTTC. Its protein is CASNLGGTQYF.